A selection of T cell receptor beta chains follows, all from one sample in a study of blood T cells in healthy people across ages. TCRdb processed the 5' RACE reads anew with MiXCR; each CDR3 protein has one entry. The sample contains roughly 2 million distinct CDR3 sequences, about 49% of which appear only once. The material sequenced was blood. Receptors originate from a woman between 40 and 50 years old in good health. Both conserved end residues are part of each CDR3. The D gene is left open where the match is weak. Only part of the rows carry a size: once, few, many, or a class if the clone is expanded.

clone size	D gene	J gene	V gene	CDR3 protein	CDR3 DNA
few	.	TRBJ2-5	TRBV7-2	CASSISRAAETQYF	TGTGCCAGCAGCATCTCCAGGGCGGCGGAGACCCAGTACTTC
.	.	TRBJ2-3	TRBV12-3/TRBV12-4	CASSLAGAGFTDTQYF	TGTGCCAGCAGTTTAGCGGGGGCAGGGTTCACAGATACGCAGTATTTT
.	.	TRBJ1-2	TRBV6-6	CASKEGYGYTF	TGTGCCAGCAAGGAGGGGTATGGCTACACCTTC
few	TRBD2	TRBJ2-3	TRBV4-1	CASSQIAGELSDTQYF	TGCGCCAGCAGCCAGATAGCGGGGGAACTCTCGGATACGCAGTATTTT
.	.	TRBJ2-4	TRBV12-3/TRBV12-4	CASSFDEGNIQYF	TGTGCCAGCTCCTTCGACGAGGGAAACATTCAGTACTTC
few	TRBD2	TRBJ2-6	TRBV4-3	CASSQVLAGLSGANVLTF	TGCGCCAGCAGCCAAGTACTAGCGGGGCTGTCTGGGGCCAACGTCCTGACTTTC
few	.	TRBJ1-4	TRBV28	CASISGQGIRKLFF	TGTGCCAGCATCTCGGGGCAGGGGATTAGAAAACTGTTTTTT
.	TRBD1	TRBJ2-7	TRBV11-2	CASSFTGGSTYEQYF	TGTGCCAGCAGTTTTACAGGGGGCTCCACCTACGAGCAGTACTTC
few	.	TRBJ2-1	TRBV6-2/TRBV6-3	CASRDTIYNEQFF	TGTGCCAGTCGGGACACCATTTACAATGAGCAGTTCTTC
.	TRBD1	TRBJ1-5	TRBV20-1	CSAIPRQGINQPQHF	TGCAGTGCGATTCCTCGACAGGGGATTAATCAGCCCCAGCATTTT
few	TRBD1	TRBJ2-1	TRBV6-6	CASSPGQGRLYNEQFF	TGTGCCAGCAGTCCGGGACAGGGAAGGTTGTACAATGAGCAGTTCTTC
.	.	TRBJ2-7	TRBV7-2	CASSLEFGRGWAQYF	TGTGCCAGCAGCTTAGAGTTTGGCAGGGGATGGGCCCAGTACTTC
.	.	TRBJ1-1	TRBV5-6	CASSVAEAGYTEAFF	TGTGCCAGCAGCGTTGCGGAGGCGGGTTACACTGAAGCTTTCTTT
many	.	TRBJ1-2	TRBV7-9	CASSLAGGDGYTF	TGTGCCAGCAGCTTAGCGGGGGGCGATGGCTACACCTTC
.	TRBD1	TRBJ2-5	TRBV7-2	CASSLNSGQAPETQYF	TGTGCCAGCAGCTTAAATTCGGGACAGGCCCCTGAGACCCAGTACTTC
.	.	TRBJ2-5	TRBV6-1	CARNLEGFQETQYF	TGTGCCAGGAATTTGGAGGGGTTCCAAGAGACCCAGTACTTC
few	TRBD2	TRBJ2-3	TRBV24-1	CATSTASSGGFRTSTDTQYF	TGTGCCACCAGTACGGCGTCCAGCGGGGGGTTTCGTACGAGCACAGATACGCAGTATTTT
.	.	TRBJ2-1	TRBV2	CATSKRLADNEQFF	TGTGCCACCAGCAAGAGGCTAGCTGACAATGAGCAGTTCTTC
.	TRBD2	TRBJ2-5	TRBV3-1	CASSQDSPGLAVETQYF	TGTGCCAGCAGCCAAGACAGCCCGGGACTAGCGGTTGAGACCCAGTACTTC
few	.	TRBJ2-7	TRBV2	CATTRDGLSYEQYF	TGTGCCACGACTCGGGACGGACTCTCCTACGAGCAGTACTTC
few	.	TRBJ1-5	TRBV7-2	CASSLGQDQPQHF	TGTGCCAGCAGCTTAGGGCAGGATCAGCCCCAGCATTTT
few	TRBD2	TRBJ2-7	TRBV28	CASSLISGGRLYEQYF	TGTGCCAGCAGTTTAATCTCGGGGGGTAGGCTCTACGAGCAGTACTTC
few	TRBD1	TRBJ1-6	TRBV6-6	CASSYPSDRGRSPLHF	TGTGCCAGCAGTTACCCCTCCGACAGGGGAAGGTCACCCCTCCACTTT
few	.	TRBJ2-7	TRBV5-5	CASNKGDSVWEQYF	TGTGCCAGCAACAAGGGGGACTCTGTTTGGGAGCAGTACTTC
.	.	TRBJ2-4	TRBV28	CASSLFRPGPATKNIQYF	TGTGCCAGCAGTTTGTTCCGGCCGGGCCCTGCGACCAAAAACATTCAGTACTTC
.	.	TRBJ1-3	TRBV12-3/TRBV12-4	CASSRRTGNTIYF	TGTGCCAGCTCTCGTCGTACTGGAAACACCATATATTTT
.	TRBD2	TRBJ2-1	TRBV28	CASSLGTSLRNEQFF	TGTGCCAGCAGTTTAGGGACTAGCCTCCGGAATGAGCAGTTCTTC
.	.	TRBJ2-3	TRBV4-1	CASSQPPTQDTQYF	TGCGCCAGCAGCCAACCGCCGACCCAAGATACGCAGTATTTT
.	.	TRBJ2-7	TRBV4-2	CASSQEVPISYEQYF	TGTGCCAGCAGCCAAGAGGTGCCGATCTCTTACGAGCAGTACTTC
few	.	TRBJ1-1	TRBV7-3	CASSLAGVGTEAFF	TGTGCCAGCAGCTTAGCCGGGGTTGGCACTGAAGCTTTCTTT
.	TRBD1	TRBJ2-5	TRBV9	CASSNGQVAAETQYF	TGTGCCAGCAGCAACGGACAGGTCGCGGCGGAGACCCAGTACTTC
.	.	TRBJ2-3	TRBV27	CASSKGIKPDTQYF	TGTGCCAGCTCGAAGGGTATCAAACCAGATACGCAGTATTTT
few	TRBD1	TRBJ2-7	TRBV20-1	CSARDRDREQYF	TGCAGTGCTAGGGACAGGGATCGAGAGCAGTACTTC
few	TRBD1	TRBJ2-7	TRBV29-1	CSVEVGTGIRYEQYF	TGCAGCGTTGAGGTGGGGACAGGGATCAGATACGAGCAGTACTTC
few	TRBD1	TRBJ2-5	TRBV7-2	CASSPTGVDAQYF	TGTGCCAGCAGCCCGACAGGGGTTGATGCGCAGTACTTC
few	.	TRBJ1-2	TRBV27	CASGSGRGEGYGYTF	TGTGCCAGCGGATCAGGGAGGGGCGAGGGCTATGGCTACACCTTC
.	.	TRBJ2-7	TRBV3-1	CASSQPSPEQYF	TGTGCCAGCAGCCAACCTTCCCCAGAGCAGTACTTC
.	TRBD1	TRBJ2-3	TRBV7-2	CASSLRGQTTDTQYF	TGTGCCAGCAGCTTAAGGGGACAGACGACAGATACGCAGTATTTT
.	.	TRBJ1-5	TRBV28	CASSLVRYDSNQPQHF	TGTGCCAGCAGTTTGGTCAGGTATGATAGCAATCAGCCCCAGCATTTT
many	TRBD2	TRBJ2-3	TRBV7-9	CASSPAGGSGTDTQYF	TGTGCCAGCAGCCCCGCGGGGGGAAGTGGCACAGATACGCAGTATTTT
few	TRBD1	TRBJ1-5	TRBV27	CASSSGTANQPQHF	TGTGCCAGCAGTTCCGGGACAGCTAATCAGCCCCAGCATTTT
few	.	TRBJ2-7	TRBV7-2	CASSPQGLAGYEQYF	TGTGCCAGCAGCCCGCAGGGGTTGGCGGGCTACGAGCAGTACTTC
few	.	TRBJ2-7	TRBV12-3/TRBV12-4	CASSLTSPYNEQYF	TGTGCCAGCAGTTTAACTAGTCCCTACAATGAGCAGTACTTC
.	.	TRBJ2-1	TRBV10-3	CAISVGGEQFF	TGTGCCATCAGTGTAGGGGGGGAGCAGTTCTTC